The rows below give T cell receptor beta chains drawn from one sample of a study of blood T cell repertoires in COVID-19. Profiling relied on immunoSEQ multiplex PCR, and the TCRdb table lists in-frame clones only, not all of them. This sample yields roughly 200,000 clones, of which around four fifths are seen a single time; 6.5% to 7% belongs to the top ten. The sample was peripheral blood. These receptors were obtained from a man between 65 and 79 years old with active or convalescent COVID-19. CDR3s include the opening cysteine and the closing phenylalanine or tryptophan. D genes are given only for firm matches. The size of a clone is reported for some rows only, either as once, few or many, or as a class for expanded clones.

J: TRBJ2-3
size: NA
V: TRBV10-3
D: NA
CDR3: CAIRESGTDTQYF
DNA: TGTGCCATCAGAGAGTCCGGCACAGATACGCAGTATTTT

J: TRBJ1-1
size: few
V: TRBV7-8
D: NA
CDR3: CASSLVLSSTEAFF
DNA: TGTGCCAGCAGCTTAGTTCTCTCGAGTACTGAAGCTTTCTTT

J: TRBJ1-4
size: NA
V: TRBV9
D: TRBD1
CDR3: CASSKPGQKLFF
DNA: TGTGCCAGCAGCAAACCGGGACAGAAGTTGTTTTTT

J: TRBJ2-2
size: NA
V: TRBV9
D: TRBD2
CDR3: CASSGTAGESNTGELFF
DNA: TGTGCCAGCAGCGGCACAGCGGGGGAGTCTAACACCGGGGAGCTGTTTTTT

J: TRBJ1-4
size: NA
V: TRBV20-1
D: NA
CDR3: CSASLSGAPEKLFF
DNA: TGCAGTGCTAGTCTTTCAGGGGCGCCTGAAAAACTGTTTTTT

J: TRBJ1-3
size: NA
V: TRBV5-1
D: TRBD1
CDR3: CASSRDRGTNTIYF
DNA: TGCGCCAGCAGCCGGGACAGGGGCACAAACACCATATATTTT

J: TRBJ1-4
size: NA
V: TRBV19
D: NA
CDR3: CASSISTGATNEKLFF
DNA: TGTGCCAGTAGTATATCTACAGGAGCAACTAATGAAAAACTGTTTTTT

J: TRBJ2-7
size: NA
V: TRBV11-2
D: NA
CDR3: CASSSRAGPYEQYF
DNA: TGTGCCAGCAGCTCTAGGGCGGGGCCCTACGAGCAGTACTTC

J: TRBJ2-7
size: NA
V: TRBV30
D: NA
CDR3: CAWSLGGGPSYEQYF
DNA: TGTGCCTGGAGTCTTGGGGGGGGGCCCTCCTACGAGCAGTACTTC

J: TRBJ2-5
size: NA
V: TRBV30
D: TRBD2
CDR3: CAWRLAGVVETQYF
DNA: TGTGCCTGGAGATTAGCGGGAGTAGTGGAGACCCAGTACTTC

J: TRBJ2-7
size: NA
V: TRBV5-1
D: TRBD2
CDR3: CASSLGLAGREQYF
DNA: TGCGCCAGCAGCTTGGGACTAGCGGGGCGGGAGCAGTACTTC

J: TRBJ2-3
size: NA
V: TRBV9
D: NA
CDR3: CASSVQHDSPTGDTQYF
DNA: TGTGCCAGCAGCGTACAACATGACTCCCCAACTGGGGATACGCAGTATTTT

J: TRBJ1-2
size: NA
V: TRBV6-6
D: TRBD1
CDR3: CASSYSTGTADYGYTF
DNA: TGTGCCAGCAGTTACTCGACCGGGACAGCCGACTATGGCTACACCTTC